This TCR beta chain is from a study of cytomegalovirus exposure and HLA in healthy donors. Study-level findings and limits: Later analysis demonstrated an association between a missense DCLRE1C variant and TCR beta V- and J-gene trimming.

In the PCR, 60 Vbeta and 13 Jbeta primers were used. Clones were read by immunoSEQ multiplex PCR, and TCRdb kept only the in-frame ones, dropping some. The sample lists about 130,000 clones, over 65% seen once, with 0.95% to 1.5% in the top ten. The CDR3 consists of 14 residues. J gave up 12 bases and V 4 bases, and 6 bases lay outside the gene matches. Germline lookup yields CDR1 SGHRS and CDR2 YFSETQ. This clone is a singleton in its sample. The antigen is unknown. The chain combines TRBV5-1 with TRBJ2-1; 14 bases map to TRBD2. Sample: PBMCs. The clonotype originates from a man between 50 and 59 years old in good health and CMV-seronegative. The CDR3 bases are TGCGCCAGCAGCCAGGGACTAGCGGGAGAAGGGCAGTTCTTC. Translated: CASSQGLAGEGQFF.